Listed below are T cell receptor beta chains from one sample, sequenced in a study of blood T cell repertoires in COVID-19. This table comes from immunoSEQ multiplex PCR, and its TCRdb copy is limited to in-frame clones, with some not included. This table has about 170,000 clones, around 72% appearing once. The specimen sequenced was peripheral blood. All receptors derive from a woman older than 75 with acute or convalescent COVID-19. Both conserved end residues are part of each CDR3. The order of the fields is J gene, D gene, clone size, V gene, CDR3 protein, CDR3 DNA. The D gene is left open where the match is weak. Rows may omit the clone size; those that give it use once, few, many or a size class.

>TRBJ1-5|.|few|TRBV28
CASNPRSQRAQHF
TGTGCCAGCAACCCTAGGAGCCAAAGAGCCCAGCATTTT
>TRBJ2-1|.|.|TRBV20-1
CSAKRWNEQFF
TGCAGTGCTAAGAGGTGGAATGAGCAGTTCTTC
>TRBJ2-2|TRBD1|few|TRBV10-1
CASSSTGNPLINTGELFF
TGCGCCAGCAGTTCGACAGGGAACCCCCTTATTAACACCGGGGAGCTGTTTTTT
>TRBJ2-7|.|.|TRBV12-3/TRBV12-4
CASSSNFYEQYF
TGTGCCAGCAGTTCAAACTTCTACGAGCAGTACTTC
>TRBJ2-3|TRBD2|.|TRBV28
CASKEAGNTDTQYF
TGTGCCAGCAAGGAAGCGGGAAACACAGATACGCAGTATTTT
>TRBJ2-7|TRBD1|.|TRBV3-1/TRBV3-2
CASSHAPTGGSEQYF
TGTGCCAGCAGCCATGCCCCGACAGGGGGCTCCGAGCAGTACTTC
>TRBJ2-1|TRBD1|.|TRBV2
CASSVTGAEGEQFF
TGTGCCAGCAGTGTTACAGGGGCTGAGGGTGAGCAGTTCTTC
>TRBJ2-6|TRBD1|once|TRBV5-1
CASSQATGGSSGANVLTF
TGCGCCAGCAGCCAGGCTACAGGGGGAAGCTCTGGGGCCAACGTCCTGACTTTC
>TRBJ1-1|TRBD1|.|TRBV28
CASSELITGAEAFF
TGTGCCAGCAGTGAGCTAATCACAGGGGCTGAAGCTTTCTTT
>TRBJ2-3|.|once|TRBV4-1
CASSISLRGVADTQYF
TGCGCCAGCAGTATATCACTCAGGGGGGTCGCAGATACGCAGTATTTT
>TRBJ1-6|.|.|TRBV2
CASSGQPSYNSPLHF
TGTGCCAGCAGTGGACAGCCCTCCTATAATTCACCCCTCCACTTT
>TRBJ2-3|.|.|TRBV7-3
CASSSGQPTDTQYF
TGTGCCAGCAGCTCCGGACAGCCCACAGATACGCAGTATTTT
>TRBJ2-7|.|once|TRBV7-8
CASRRGSGPSYEQYF
TGTGCCAGCAGACGAGGGAGCGGGCCATCCTACGAGCAGTACTTC
>TRBJ2-3|.|.|TRBV7-9
CASSLAWVAAPSTDTQYF
TGTGCCAGCAGCTTAGCTTGGGTTGCGGCTCCTAGCACAGATACGCAGTATTTT
>TRBJ1-2|.|.|TRBV9
CASSRTEVYGYTF
TGTGCCAGCAGCCGAACTGAAGTCTATGGCTACACCTTC
>TRBJ1-6|TRBD1|.|TRBV4-3
CASSQKQGDSPLHF
TGCGCCAGCAGCCAAAAGCAGGGGGATTCACCCCTCCACTTT
>TRBJ2-1|TRBD1|.|TRBV27
CASSRTTGGFYNEQFF
TGTGCCAGCAGCCGGACGACAGGGGGATTCTACAATGAGCAGTTCTTC
>TRBJ1-6|.|.|TRBV7-8
CASSENRIGNSPLHF
TGTGCCAGCAGCGAAAACAGGATAGGGAATTCACCCCTCCACTTT
>TRBJ2-3|TRBD2|few|TRBV7-2
CASSLGLAGDTQYF
TGTGCCAGCAGCTTAGGACTAGCGGGAGATACGCAGTATTTT
>TRBJ2-3|TRBD2|.|TRBV19
CASRDEGGVNTDTQYF
TGTGCCAGTAGAGATGAGGGAGGGGTTAACACAGATACGCAGTATTTT
>TRBJ2-1|.|few|TRBV3-1/TRBV3-2
CASSQVGREQFF
TGTGCCAGCAGCCAAGTTGGCCGTGAGCAGTTCTTC
>TRBJ2-1|.|.|TRBV7-2
CASSPRTSYNEQFF
TGTGCCAGCAGCCCGAGGACTTCCTACAATGAGCAGTTCTTC
>TRBJ1-1|.|.|TRBV18
CASSPIGTGEVGTEAFF
TGTGCCAGCTCACCCATTGGAACGGGGGAGGTCGGCACTGAAGCTTTCTTT
>TRBJ1-2|TRBD1|.|TRBV5-3
CARSPRGDRGRRSSDYGYTF
TGTGCCAGAAGCCCTAGGGGGGACAGGGGGCGAAGGAGTTCGGACTATGGCTACACCTTC
>TRBJ2-7|TRBD2|.|TRBV6-5
CASIASGSFYEQYF
TGTGCCAGCATAGCAAGCGGGAGTTTCTACGAGCAGTACTTC
>TRBJ2-7|TRBD1|.|TRBV7-2
CASSPSGQGPYEQYF
TGTGCCAGCAGCCCATCCGGACAGGGTCCCTACGAGCAGTACTTC
>TRBJ1-2|.|.|TRBV4-2
CASSQDLQSYGYTF
TGTGCCAGCAGCCAAGATTTACAGTCCTATGGCTACACCTTC
>TRBJ2-5|.|.|TRBV7-6
CASSLARETQYF
TGTGCCAGCAGCTTAGCGCGAGAGACCCAGTACTTC
>TRBJ1-3|.|few|TRBV3-1/TRBV3-2
CASSELASSGNTIYF
TGTGCCAGCAGCGAACTCGCCTCCTCTGGAAACACCATATATTTT
>TRBJ2-3|.|.|TRBV10-1
CASSADGVGHDTQYF
TGCGCCAGCAGTGCCGACGGGGTGGGCCACGATACGCAGTATTTT
>TRBJ2-3|.|.|TRBV19
CASSMLPSGLSTDTQYF
TGTGCCAGTAGTATGTTACCCAGCGGGCTAAGCACAGATACGCAGTATTTT
>TRBJ2-5|.|.|TRBV5-6
CASSSTGYQETQYF
TGTGCCAGCAGCTCCACAGGGTACCAAGAGACCCAGTACTTC
>TRBJ2-7|.|few|TRBV6-4
CASSDSGRRAQKIYEQYF
TGTGCCAGCAGTGACTCGGGCAGGCGAGCTCAGAAAATCTACGAGCAGTACTTC
>TRBJ2-1|TRBD2|.|TRBV7-8
CASSATAGALNEQFF
TGTGCCAGCAGCGCCACAGCGGGAGCCCTGAATGAGCAGTTCTTC
>TRBJ1-4|.|.|TRBV27
CASSSRGIGEKLFF
TGTGCCAGCAGTTCAAGGGGTATAGGGGAAAAACTGTTTTTT
>TRBJ1-4|.|.|TRBV6-5
CASSTQAAGDRKLFF
TGTGCCAGCAGTACCCAAGCGGCGGGGGATCGTAAACTGTTTTTT
>TRBJ2-2|TRBD1|.|TRBV28
CASSTTGSAGELFF
TGTGCCAGCAGTACGACAGGGAGTGCCGGGGAGCTGTTTTTT
>TRBJ2-1|TRBD1|.|TRBV6-5
CASSTGQGAHEQFF
TGTGCCAGCAGTACGGGACAGGGGGCGCATGAGCAGTTCTTC
>TRBJ1-2|TRBD1|.|TRBV18
CASSLGTGAPTLYTF
TGTGCCAGCTCACTAGGGACAGGGGCACCCACTCTCTACACCTTC
>TRBJ1-5|.|.|TRBV18
CASSPGSDQPQHF
TGTGCCAGCTCACCAGGGAGCGATCAGCCCCAGCATTTT
>TRBJ2-3|.|.|TRBV29-1
CSTIGARGDTQYF
TGCAGCACGATCGGTGCTAGGGGAGATACGCAGTATTTT
>TRBJ2-7|TRBD2|.|TRBV7-9
CASSLGTSGSYEQYF
TGTGCCAGCAGCTTAGGGACTAGCGGGTCCTACGAGCAGTACTTC
>TRBJ2-2|TRBD2|.|TRBV10-3
CAISVGGRTSGSSVTGELFF
TGTGCCATCAGTGTAGGGGGCAGGACTAGCGGGAGTAGCGTGACCGGGGAGCTGTTTTTT
>TRBJ2-1|TRBD2|few|TRBV28
CASRLADSYNEQFF
TGTGCCAGCCGACTAGCGGACTCCTACAATGAGCAGTTCTTC
>TRBJ2-3|TRBD2|.|TRBV7-9
CASSHRSAGVADTQYF
TGTGCCAGCAGCCACAGGTCGGCGGGAGTGGCTGATACGCAGTATTTT
>TRBJ2-2|.|.|TRBV11-3
CASSSQGDTGELFF
TGTGCCAGCAGCTCACAGGGTGACACCGGGGAGCTGTTTTTT
>TRBJ1-3|TRBD1|.|TRBV7-2
CASRQTGGGNTIYF
TGTGCCAGCAGACAGACAGGGGGCGGAAACACCATATATTTT
>TRBJ1-1|.|.|TRBV12-2
CARLLVRVGTATFF
TGTGCAAGGCTATTAGTAAGGGTGGGGACAGCAACTTTCTTT